This TCR beta chain was sequenced in a study of blood T cell repertoires in COVID-19. Study background: COVID-19 samples from acute and convalescent phases originated in the United States, Italy and Spain.

In the authors' methods: Reference gene primer amplification gave estimated nucleated cell counts. The repertoire was sequenced with immunoSEQ multiplex PCR; TCRdb's copy has only in-frame clones and lacks some. The D gene and trimming were derived from the DNA, and the V and J assignments and clone size from that table. The data show under 450,000 clones, with more than 85% seen just once and more than 0.85% held by the top ten. Clinical histories supplied by participants themselves formed the basis of cohort assignment. Within 2 weeks before study entry, exposed participants met a COVID-19 case. Material for sequencing was PBMCs or T cells enriched from blood (not recorded which). This TCR derives from a woman in her 40s who had been exposed to COVID-19.

The CDR3 bases are TGTGCCACATCCGGGACAGGCAATCAGCCCCAGCATTTT. Amino acid sequence: CATSGTGNQPQHF. The chain links TRBV30 to TRBJ1-5, with TRBD1 matching 7 bases. With 8 bases clipped from V and 2 bases from J, the junction kept 6 bases outside the gene matches. CDR1 is GTSNPN, CDR2 SVGIG, per germline (reference sequence). The CDR3 loop spans 13 amino acids. Filled out from reference TRBV30 and TRBJ1-5, the complete variable domain reads SQTIHQWPATLVQPVGSPLSLECTVEGTSNPNLYWYRQAAGRGLQLLFYSVGIGQISSEVPQNLSASRPQDRQFILSSKKLLLSDSGFYLCATSGTGNQPQHFGDGTRLSIL.